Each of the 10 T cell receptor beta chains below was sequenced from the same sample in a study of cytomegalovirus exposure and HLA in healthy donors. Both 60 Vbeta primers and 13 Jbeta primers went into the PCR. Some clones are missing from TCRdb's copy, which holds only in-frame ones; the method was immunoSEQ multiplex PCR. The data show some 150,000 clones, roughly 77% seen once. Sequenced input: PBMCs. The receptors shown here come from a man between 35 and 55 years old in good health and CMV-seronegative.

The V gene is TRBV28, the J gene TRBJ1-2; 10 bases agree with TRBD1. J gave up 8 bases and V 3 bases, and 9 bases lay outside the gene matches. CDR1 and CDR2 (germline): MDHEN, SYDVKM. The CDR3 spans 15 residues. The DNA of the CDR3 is TGTGCCAGCAGTTTCGGAGACAGGGGGCCTGGAGGCTACACCTTC. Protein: CASSFGDRGPGGYTF.

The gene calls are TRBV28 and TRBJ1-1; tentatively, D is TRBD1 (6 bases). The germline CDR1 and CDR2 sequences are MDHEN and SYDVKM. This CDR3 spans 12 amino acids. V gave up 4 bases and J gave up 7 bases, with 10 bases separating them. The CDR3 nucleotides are TGTGCCAGCAGTTCAGGGGTGGGTGAAGCTTTCTTT. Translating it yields CASSSGVGEAFF.

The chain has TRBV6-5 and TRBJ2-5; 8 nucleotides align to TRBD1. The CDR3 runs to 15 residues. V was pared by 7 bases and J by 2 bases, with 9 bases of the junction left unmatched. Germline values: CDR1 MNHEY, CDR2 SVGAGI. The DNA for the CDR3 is TGTGCCAGCACCCGCCAGGGGGCGGGTCAAGAGACCCAGTACTTC. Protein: CASTRQGAGQETQYF.

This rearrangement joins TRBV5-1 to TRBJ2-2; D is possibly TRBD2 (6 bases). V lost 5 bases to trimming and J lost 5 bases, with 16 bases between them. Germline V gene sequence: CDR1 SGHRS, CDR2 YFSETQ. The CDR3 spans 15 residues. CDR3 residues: CASRFLLGGTGELFF. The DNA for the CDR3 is TGCGCCAGCAGATTCCTTCTTGGGGGGACCGGGGAGCTGTTTTTT.

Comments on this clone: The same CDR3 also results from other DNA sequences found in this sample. The CDR3 DNA follows: TGCGCCAGCAGCTTGGTCGGCGGAGGATCCTACGAGCAGTACTTC. It specifies CASSLVGGGSYEQYF. This chain connects TRBV5-1 to TRBJ2-7; possibly TRBD2 for D (5 bases). The V gene lost 0 bases and the J gene lost 1 base, with 11 bases spanning the gap. CDR3 size: 15 residues. Per the germline V gene, CDR1 is SGHRS and CDR2 is YFSETQ.

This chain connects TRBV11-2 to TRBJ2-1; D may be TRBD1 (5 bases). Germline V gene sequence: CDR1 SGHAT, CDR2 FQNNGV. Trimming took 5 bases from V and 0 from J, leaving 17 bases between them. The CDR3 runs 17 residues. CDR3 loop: CASSRFPPGPSYNEQFF. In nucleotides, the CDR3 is TGTGCCAGCAGCAGGTTCCCCCCAGGGCCCTCCTACAATGAGCAGTTCTTC. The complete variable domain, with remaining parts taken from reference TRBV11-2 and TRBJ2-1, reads EAGVAQSPRYKIIEKRQSVAFWCNPISGHATLYWYQQILGQGPKLLIQFQNNGVVDDSQLPKDRFSAERLKGVDSTLKIQPAKLEDSAVYLCASSRFPPGPSYNEQFFGPGTRLTVL.

The CDR3 DNA follows: TGCGCCAGCAGCTTGGTGGCTAGCGGGGGGGGCACAGATACGCAGTATTTT. Amino acid sequence: CASSLVASGGGTDTQYF. This rearrangement joins TRBV5-1 to TRBJ2-3; 12 bases align to TRBD2. V lost 0 bases, J lost 1 base, and 3 bases stayed unmatched. CDR1 is SGHRS, CDR2 YFSETQ, per germline. The CDR3 sequence is 17 residues long.

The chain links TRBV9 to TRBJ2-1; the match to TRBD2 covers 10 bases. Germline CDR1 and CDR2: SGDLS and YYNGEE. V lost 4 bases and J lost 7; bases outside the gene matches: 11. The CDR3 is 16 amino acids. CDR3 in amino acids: CASSPDPGLARNEQFF. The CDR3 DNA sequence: TGTGCCAGCAGCCCAGACCCGGGACTAGCGAGAAATGAGCAGTTCTTC.

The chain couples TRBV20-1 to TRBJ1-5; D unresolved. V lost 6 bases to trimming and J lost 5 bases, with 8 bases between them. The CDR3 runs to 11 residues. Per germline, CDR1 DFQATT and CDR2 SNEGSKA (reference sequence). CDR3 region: CSAGAYQPQHF. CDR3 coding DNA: TGCAGTGCCGGAGCCTATCAGCCCCAGCATTTT.

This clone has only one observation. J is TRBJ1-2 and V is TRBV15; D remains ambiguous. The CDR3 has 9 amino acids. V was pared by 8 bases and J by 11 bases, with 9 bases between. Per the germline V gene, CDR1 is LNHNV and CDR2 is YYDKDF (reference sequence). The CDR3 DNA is TGTGCCACCCGCGGTGCTTACACCTTC. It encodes CATRGAYTF.